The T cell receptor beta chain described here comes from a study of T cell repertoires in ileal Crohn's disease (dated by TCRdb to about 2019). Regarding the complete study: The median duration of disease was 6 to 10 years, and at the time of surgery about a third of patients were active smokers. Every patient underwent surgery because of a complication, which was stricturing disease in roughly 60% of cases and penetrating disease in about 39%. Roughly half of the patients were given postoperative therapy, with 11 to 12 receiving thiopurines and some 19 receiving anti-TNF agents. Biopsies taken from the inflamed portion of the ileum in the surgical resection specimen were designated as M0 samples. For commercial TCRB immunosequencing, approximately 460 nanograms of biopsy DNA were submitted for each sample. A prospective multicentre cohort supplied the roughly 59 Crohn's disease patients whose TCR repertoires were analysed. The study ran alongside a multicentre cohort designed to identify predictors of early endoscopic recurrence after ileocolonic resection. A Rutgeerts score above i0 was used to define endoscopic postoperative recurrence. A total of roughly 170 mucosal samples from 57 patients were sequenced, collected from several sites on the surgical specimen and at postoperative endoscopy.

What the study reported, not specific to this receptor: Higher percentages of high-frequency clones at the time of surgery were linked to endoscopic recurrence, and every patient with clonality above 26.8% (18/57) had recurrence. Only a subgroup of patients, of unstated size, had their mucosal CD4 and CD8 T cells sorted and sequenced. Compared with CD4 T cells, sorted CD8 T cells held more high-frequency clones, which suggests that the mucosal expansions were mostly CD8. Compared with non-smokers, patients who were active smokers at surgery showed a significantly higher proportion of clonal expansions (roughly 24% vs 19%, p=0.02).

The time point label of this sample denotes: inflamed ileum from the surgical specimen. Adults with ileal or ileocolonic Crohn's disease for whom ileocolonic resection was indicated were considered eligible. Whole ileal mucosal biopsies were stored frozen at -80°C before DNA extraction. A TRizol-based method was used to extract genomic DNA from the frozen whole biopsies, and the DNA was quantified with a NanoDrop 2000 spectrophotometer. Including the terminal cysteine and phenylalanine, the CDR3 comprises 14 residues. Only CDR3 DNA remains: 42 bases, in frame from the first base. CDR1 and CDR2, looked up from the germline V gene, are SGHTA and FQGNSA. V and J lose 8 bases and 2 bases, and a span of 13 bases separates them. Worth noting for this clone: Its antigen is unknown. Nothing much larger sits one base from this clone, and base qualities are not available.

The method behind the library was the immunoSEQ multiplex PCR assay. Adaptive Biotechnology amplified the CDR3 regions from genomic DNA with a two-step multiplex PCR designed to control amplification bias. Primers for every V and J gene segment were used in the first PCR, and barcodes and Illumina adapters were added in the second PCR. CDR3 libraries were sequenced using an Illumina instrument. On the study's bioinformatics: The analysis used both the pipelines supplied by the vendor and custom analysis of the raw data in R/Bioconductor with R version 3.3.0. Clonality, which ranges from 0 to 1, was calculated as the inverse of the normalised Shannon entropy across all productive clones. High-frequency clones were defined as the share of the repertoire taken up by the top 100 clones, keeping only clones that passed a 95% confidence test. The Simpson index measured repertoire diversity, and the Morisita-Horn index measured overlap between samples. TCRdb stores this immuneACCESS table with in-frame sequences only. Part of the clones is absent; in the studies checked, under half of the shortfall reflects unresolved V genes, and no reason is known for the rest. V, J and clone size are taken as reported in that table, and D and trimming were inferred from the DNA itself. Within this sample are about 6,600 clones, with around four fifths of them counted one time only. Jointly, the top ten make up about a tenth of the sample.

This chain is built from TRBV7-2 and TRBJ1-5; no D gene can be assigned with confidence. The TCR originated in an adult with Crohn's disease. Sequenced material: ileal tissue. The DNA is TGTGCCAGCCAAAGTGGGTTTGGCAATCAGCCCCAGCATTTT. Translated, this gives CASQSGFGNQPQHF.